The 17 T cell receptor beta chains reported below all come from one sample, sequenced in a study of shared clonotypes between healthy human individuals. Clones were read by immunoSEQ multiplex PCR, and TCRdb kept only the in-frame ones, dropping some. The repertoire holds around 2.5 million clones, with over 85% as singletons. The sequencing sample was made of naive CD4+ T cells from PBMCs. Subset indicated: CD45RA+ positively selected. Receptors originate from a man aged 18 to 35 in good health. Some clones in this sample may be carry-over from other donors' samples.

This clone was found once. V usage is TRBV7-9 and J usage is TRBJ2-7; TRBD2 matches 11 bases. With V trimmed by 5 bases and J by 0 bases, 6 bases remained unmatched. From germline, CDR1 is SEHNR and CDR2 FQNEAQ (reference sequence). The length of the CDR3 is 16 residues. The CDR3 is CASSHTSGSFSYEQYF. As DNA, the CDR3 is TGTGCCAGCAGCCACACTAGCGGGAGTTTCTCCTACGAGCAGTACTTC.

The gene calls are TRBV29-1 and TRBJ1-2, with D perhaps TRBD1 (5 bases). CDR1 and CDR2 from the germline V gene are SQVTM and ANQGSEA. Trimming shortened V by 6 bases and J by 1 base, and 15 bases separated the two germline ends. CDR3 length: 14 residues. CDR3 DNA sequence: TGCAGCGTCCGAAGGGGCACGGTTAACTATGGCTACACCTTC. Amino acids: CSVRRGTVNYGYTF.

J is TRBJ1-1 and V is TRBV18; D is possibly TRBD1 (5 bases). Germline CDR1 and CDR2: KGHSH and LQKENI. This CDR3 comprises 14 residues. Trimming pared 2 bases from V and 4 bases from J, leaving 11 bases between. CDR3 residues: CASSPRGAFTEAFF. In nucleotides, the CDR3 is TGTGCCAGCTCACCAAGGGGAGCGTTCACTGAAGCTTTCTTT.

This rearrangement joins TRBV19 to TRBJ2-7; D is ambiguous. The V and J ends lost 3 bases and 7 bases respectively, with 13 bases between them. This CDR3 region has 13 residues. CDR1 is LNHDA and CDR2 is SQIVND in the germline V gene (reference sequence). The DNA of the CDR3 is TGTGCCAGTAGTATTACTTTTGGGTCAGAGCAGTACTTC. It yields the protein CASSITFGSEQYF.

V gene TRBV28 combines with J gene TRBJ2-7; D is possibly TRBD2 (6 bases). Germline V CDR1 and CDR2: MDHEN, SYDVKM. This CDR3 spans 11 amino acids. CDR3 amino acids: CAAGSTYEQYF. For the CDR3, the DNA is TGTGCAGCGGGTTCGACCTACGAGCAGTACTTC.

The CDR3 sequence: CASAPSTDTQYF. The CDR3 DNA reads TGTGCCAGCGCGCCTAGCACAGATACGCAGTATTTT. The V and J genes are TRBV2 and TRBJ2-3; D uncertain. Germline CDR1 is SNHLY and CDR2 is FYNNEI. The V end was cut by 8 bases, the J end by 0 bases, with 6 bases between. This CDR3 is 12 amino acids long.

The table lists this clone with a count of one. The rearrangement links TRBV4-1 to TRBJ1-2; D gene unclear. The CDR3 sequence is 14 residues long. The V end lost 1 base, the J end lost 4 bases, and 10 bases lay between the germline ends. CDR1 is MGHRA, CDR2 YSYEKL, per germline. CDR3 sequence (DNA): TGCGCCAGCAGCCAAGCCCAGACAACCTATGGCTACACCTTC. As protein: CASSQAQTTYGYTF.

The chain recombines TRBV5-1 with TRBJ2-1; the D is unclear. Germline assignment: CDR1 SGHRS and CDR2 YFSETQ. The ends were cut back, 2 bases at V and 7 bases at J, with 7 bases in the middle. The CDR3 extends over 12 amino acids. The CDR3 region is CASSFLENEQFF. The DNA for the CDR3 is TGCGCCAGCAGCTTTCTAGAAAATGAGCAGTTCTTC. Full variable domain (missing parts from reference TRBV5-1 and TRBJ2-1): KAGVTQTPRYLIKTRGQQVTLSCSPISGHRSVSWYQQTPGQGLQFLFEYFSETQRNKGNFPGRFSGRQFSNSRSEMNVSTLELGDSALYLCASSFLENEQFFGPGTRLTVL.

The genes are TRBV7-2 and TRBJ2-7, with a weak D call TRBD1 (6 bases). V was cut by 5 bases and J by 0 bases, with 11 bases left in between. Germline CDR1 and CDR2: SGHTA and FQGNSA. CDR3 length: 14 amino acids. Here the CDR3 DNA reads TGTGCCAGCAGCGCCGGGACATCCTCCTACGAGCAGTACTTC. It encodes CASSAGTSSYEQYF.

The gene calls are TRBV5-1 and TRBJ1-1; D perhaps matches TRBD1 (5 bases). Trimming removed 1 base at V and 0 bases at J, with 16 bases between. Germline V lookup: CDR1 SGHRS, CDR2 YFSETQ. There are 17 residues in the CDR3. The DNA for the CDR3 is TGCGCCAGCAGCTTGCAACAGGTCCTTCACATGAACACTGAAGCTTTCTTT. This encodes CASSLQQVLHMNTEAFF.

The chain combines TRBV28 with TRBJ2-1; tentative D call: TRBD2 (6 bases). Per the germline V gene, CDR1 is MDHEN and CDR2 is SYDVKM. This CDR3 comprises 12 residues. V dropped 3 bases and J dropped 9 bases, with 9 bases sitting between them. The CDR3 bases are TGTGCCAGCAGTTTGGTGGGGGGTGAGCAGTTCTTC. Protein product: CASSLVGGEQFF.

This chain connects TRBV29-1 to TRBJ2-2; the match to TRBD1 covers 9 bases. Germline V gene sequence: CDR1 SQVTM, CDR2 ANQGSEA. The CDR3 runs 13 residues. J lost 7 bases, V lost 6 bases, and 6 bases had no gene match. This CDR3 is CSVADRGDGELFF. The CDR3 region has the DNA TGCAGCGTCGCGGACAGGGGCGACGGGGAGCTGTTTTTT.

About this clone itself: In the same sample, other DNA sequences code for this CDR3. The chain uses TRBV5-1 and TRBJ1-1; D gene ambiguous. The CDR3 has 13 residues. CDR1 and CDR2 from the germline V gene are SGHRS and YFSETQ. V was clipped by 2 bases and J by 0 bases, with 5 bases between them. CDR3 bases: TGCGCCAGCAGCTTCAGTATGAACACTGAAGCTTTCTTT. Translation: CASSFSMNTEAFF.

Comments on this clone: Other DNA variants within this sample encode the same CDR3. The rearrangement links TRBV7-2 to TRBJ2-1; the match to TRBD2 covers 8 bases. Germline V gene data show CDR1 as SGHTA and CDR2 as FQGNSA. Losses at the gene ends were 1 base for V and 7 bases for J; bases not matched to a gene: 6. CDR3 length: 15 amino acids. The CDR3 loop is CASSLVSGSLNEQFF. CDR3 DNA sequence: TGTGCCAGCAGCTTAGTCAGCGGGAGTTTAAATGAGCAGTTCTTC.

The chain employs TRBV5-4 and TRBJ1-1, with TRBD1 as a possible D gene (5 bases). This CDR3 has 11 residues. Germline CDR1 is SGHNT and CDR2 is YYREEE (reference sequence). V shed 3 bases and J shed 11 bases, with 11 bases lying between them. The CDR3 DNA reads as TGTGCCAGCAGCTGGCAGGGTGTTGCTTTCTTT. It codes for CASSWQGVAFF.

A word on this clone: This CDR3 is also generated by other DNA sequences in the sample. The V and J genes are TRBV18 and TRBJ1-1; 8 nucleotides agree with TRBD1. V trimming: 3 bases; J trimming: 4 bases; junction bases outside the gene matches: 1. The CDR3 contains 13 residues. Germline V CDR1 and CDR2: KGHSH, LQKENI. The CDR3 DNA reads TGTGCCAGCTCACCGACAGGGGCCACTGAAGCTTTCTTT. It specifies CASSPTGATEAFF.

A word on this clone: Other DNA variants within this sample encode the same CDR3. V is TRBV13 and J is TRBJ2-7; 8 bases align to TRBD1. The V segment lost 8 bases and the J segment 5 bases; nucleotides outside the gene matches: 5. This CDR3 region has 12 residues. Germline loops: CDR1 PRHDT, CDR2 FYEKMQ (reference sequence). The CDR3 loop reads CASATGVHEQYF. CDR3 sequence (DNA): TGTGCCAGCGCGACAGGGGTTCACGAGCAGTACTTC. Based on the CDR3 plus reference TRBV13 and TRBJ2-7, the full variable domain is AAGVIQSPRHLIKEKRETATLKCYPIPRHDTVYWYQQGPGQDPQFLISFYEKMQSDKGSIPDRFSAQQFSDYHSELNMSSLELGDSALYFCASATGVHEQYFGPGTRLTVT.